The 7 T cell receptor beta chains listed next were all sequenced from one sample in a study of follicular helper T cells after annual influenza vaccination. The time point here: 2014-2015 season, 7 days after vaccination. Clones were sequenced by immunoSEQ multiplex PCR, and TCRdb holds only the in-frame ones, with some missing. The table records 1,500 or so clones, over 65% of them present only once. The material was CXCR5+ CD38+ circulating T follicular helper cells from blood, obtained 7 days after influenza vaccination. This sample's subset: circulating Tfh, non-naive CD4+CXCR5+PD-1+ (ICOS+CD38+ or ICOS-CD38-). The source of these receptors is an adult who received the influenza vaccine.

The genes are TRBV19 and TRBJ1-4; a possible D gene is TRBD1 (6 bases). Germline V lookup: CDR1 LNHDA, CDR2 SQIVND (reference sequence). Trimming removed 5 bases at V and 5 bases at J, with 15 bases between. This CDR3 has 15 amino acids. DNA for the CDR3: TGTGCCAGTAGTGCTGTAGGGGGGGCAAATGAAAAACTGTTTTTT. Encoded protein: CASSAVGGANEKLFF. The entire variable domain, with the rest obtained from reference TRBV19 and TRBJ1-4, is as follows: DGGITQSPKYLFRKEGQNVTLSCEQNLNHDAMYWYRQDPGQGLRLIYYSQIVNDFQKGDIAEGYSVSREKKESFPLTVTSAQKNPTAFYLCASSAVGGANEKLFFGSGTQLSVL.

The chain joins TRBV19 to TRBJ2-1; 8 bases map to TRBD2. CDR1 and CDR2 from the germline V gene are LNHDA and SQIVND (reference sequence). This CDR3 region has 17 residues. With V trimmed by 1 base and J by 7 bases, 12 bases remained unmatched. DNA of the CDR3: TGTGCCAGTAGTATAGCCGGAGCCGGGACTAGAATGAATGAGCAGTTCTTC. Translated: CASSIAGAGTRMNEQFF. Full variable domain (missing parts from reference TRBV19 and TRBJ2-1): DGGITQSPKYLFRKEGQNVTLSCEQNLNHDAMYWYRQDPGQGLRLIYYSQIVNDFQKGDIAEGYSVSREKKESFPLTVTSAQKNPTAFYLCASSIAGAGTRMNEQFFGPGTRLTVL.

This chain joins TRBV19 and TRBJ1-2; D gene ambiguous. The CDR3 contains 16 residues. Germline CDR1 and CDR2: LNHDA and SQIVND (reference sequence). Trimming stripped 5 bases from V and 4 bases from J, with 20 bases between. The DNA of the CDR3 is TGTGCCAGTAGTGGTGACGTAAATCGAAAGACCTATGGCTACACCTTC. Translated, it gives CASSGDVNRKTYGYTF.

V gene TRBV6-5 combines with J gene TRBJ2-7; D might be TRBD1 (5 bases). CDR3 length: 11 amino acids. Trimming pared 5 bases from V and 10 bases from J, leaving 12 bases between. Per the germline V gene, CDR1 is MNHEY and CDR2 is SVGAGI. The CDR3 loop is CASSTDSRQYF. In nucleotides, the CDR3 is TGTGCCAGCAGTACAGACAGTAGACAGTACTTC.

The chain is built from TRBV10-3 and TRBJ1-6; D gene uncertain. Germline CDR1 ENHRY, CDR2 SYGVKD. V was trimmed by 2 bases and J by 14 bases, leaving 16 bases between them. The CDR3 has 14 amino acids. The CDR3 DNA sequence: TGTGCCATCAGTGAGAGTGGGCTTAATTCGGCCCTCCACTTT. Translated, it gives CAISESGLNSALHF.

The CDR3 DNA sequence: TGTGCCAGCAGTGTACTTTCCCTAGCGGGTCGGAATGCTCAAGAGACCCAGTACTTC. It encodes CASSVLSLAGRNAQETQYF. The V and J genes are TRBV6-1 and TRBJ2-5, with 8 bases matching TRBD2. Per germline, CDR1 MNHNS and CDR2 SASEGT. J was trimmed by 2 bases and V by 4 bases; bases with no gene match: 18. This CDR3 comprises 19 residues.

The chain combines TRBV7-8 with TRBJ2-7, with 8 bases fitting TRBD1. This CDR3 has 13 residues. Germline V gives CDR1 SGHVS, CDR2 FQNEAQ. V dropped 5 bases and J dropped 3; count of bases not matched to a gene: 3. CDR3 DNA: TGTGCCAGCAGCCGGGGGACAGGCTACGAGCAGTACTTC. Amino acids: CASSRGTGYEQYF. The full variable domain, in which reference TRBV7-8 and TRBJ2-7 provide the parts outside the CDR3, is GAGVSQSPRYKVAKRGQDVALRCDPISGHVSLFWYQQALGQGPEFLTYFQNEAQLDKSGLPSDRFFAERPEGSVSTLKIQRTQQEDSAVYLCASSRGTGYEQYFGPGTRLTVT.